This TCR beta chain was sequenced for a study of human T cells and chemical hapten exposure. Study-level findings and limits: Expanded TCRs created a significantly greater count of big CDR3 similarity clusters than controls did. With alopecia, donors may have immune responses unlike healthy people's.

In this sample, this clonotype turned up a few times. What it binds is not known. Germline CDR1 is MNHEY and CDR2 is SMNVEV (reference sequence). V lost 7 bases to trimming and J lost 4 bases, with 19 bases between them. The CDR3 extends over 15 amino acids. Time point meaning: patch test 1, 2 weeks after DPC sensitization. Indicated treatment: therapeutic diphenylcyclopropenone sensitization with weekly scalp DPC. Blood collection happened ahead of applying each patch test. MiXCR, run by TCRdb on the RACE reads, gives a single entry per CDR3 protein. Altogether approximately 71,000 distinct CDR3 sequences are present, 7.5% to 10% being singletons, with the ten largest covering roughly 3.3%.

The TCR comes from a woman aged 40 to 50 with alopecia areata. Some clones in this sample may be carry-over from other donors' samples. The rearrangement links TRBV27 to TRBJ1-2; perhaps TRBD1 as D (6 bases). Sequencing was performed on whole blood, taken in connection with sensitization to the hapten diphenylcyclopropenone (DPC). CDR3 coding DNA: TGTGCCAGCACTCCCGGGGGCCTCCCCTTCTATGGCTACACCTTC. Translated: CASTPGGLPFYGYTF.